These 27 T cell receptor beta chains share one sample of origin, sequenced in a study of blood T cell repertoires in COVID-19. Generated by immunoSEQ multiplex PCR, the TCRdb table keeps only in-frame clones and is missing some. Of 200,000 to 250,000 clones listed, approximately 86% were seen once; the top ten hold roughly 1.2%. The specimen sequenced was peripheral blood. The receptors originated from a woman aged 30 to 39 with COVID-19, enrolled during active disease.

This clone was detected only once. V and J are TRBV10-3 and TRBJ1-4; D is possibly TRBD1 (5 bases). The V and J ends lost 2 bases and 5 bases respectively, with 9 bases between them. Germline CDR1 ENHRY, CDR2 SYGVKD. The CDR3 runs 14 residues. CDR3 protein: CAISENPGNEKLFF. The CDR3, as DNA: TGTGCCATCAGTGAGAACCCAGGGAATGAAAAACTGTTTTTT.

The rearrangement joins TRBV19 to TRBJ2-7; TRBD1 matches 8 bases. The CDR3 contains 12 residues. The J segment lost 10 bases and the V segment lost 4 bases, leaving 6 bases of the junction unmatched. CDR1 and CDR2 from the germline V gene are LNHDA and SQIVND (reference sequence). The CDR3 protein is CASSTDRGGQYF. The CDR3, as DNA: TGTGCCAGTAGTACTGACAGGGGAGGCCAGTACTTC.

The V call is TRBV18, the J call TRBJ2-7, with 8 bases aligning to TRBD1. The CDR3 totals 15 residues. The V segment lost 3 bases and the J segment 5 bases; nucleotides outside the gene matches: 9. Germline loops: CDR1 KGHSH, CDR2 LQKENI. In nucleotides, the CDR3 is TGTGCCAGCTCACCTAGGGACAGGATGAGGGACGAGCAGTACTTC. Amino acid sequence: CASSPRDRMRDEQYF.

The V call is TRBV9, the J call TRBJ1-6; possible D gene TRBD1, 5 bases. Trimming shortened V by 1 base and J by 7 bases, and 9 bases separated the two germline ends. The CDR3 loop spans 14 amino acids. From germline, CDR1 is SGDLS and CDR2 YYNGEE. CDR3 protein: CASSVRGQNSPLHF. DNA for the CDR3: TGTGCCAGCAGCGTAAGGGGTCAGAATTCACCCCTCCACTTT.

The rearrangement joins TRBV28 to TRBJ2-4; no firm D call. This CDR3 comprises 13 residues. V was clipped by 6 bases and J by 8 bases, with 14 bases between them. The germline V gene has CDR1 MDHEN and CDR2 SYDVKM. This CDR3 is CASSQRVHHIQYF. CDR3 DNA: TGTGCCAGCAGCCAACGGGTCCATCACATTCAGTACTTC.

This clone was detected once. This same CDR3 is encoded by further DNA sequences in the sample. This chain uses TRBV27 with TRBJ1-1; D not certain. V was clipped by 3 bases and J by 6 bases, with 11 bases between them. The length of the CDR3 is 13 residues. Germline V gives CDR1 MNHEY, CDR2 SMNVEV (reference sequence). The CDR3 region has the DNA TGTGCCAGCAGTTTCGGGGTTGGCGCTGAAGCTTTCTTT. Translated, it gives CASSFGVGAEAFF.

The chain employs TRBV5-4 and TRBJ2-7; 11 bases agree with TRBD2. This CDR3 has 15 amino acids. The V gene's germline CDR1 is SGHNT and CDR2 YYREEE (reference sequence). The J segment lost 4 bases and the V segment lost 2 bases, leaving 5 bases of the junction unmatched. As DNA, the CDR3 is TGTGCCAGCAGCTTCGGGCTAGCGGGAGGTTACGAGCAGTACTTC. This sequence encodes CASSFGLAGGYEQYF. The variable domain in full, completed from reference TRBV5-4 and TRBJ2-7, reads ETGVTQSPTHLIKTRGQQVTLRCSSQSGHNTVSWYQQALGQGPQFIFQYYREEENGRGNFPPRFSGLQFPNYSSELNVNALELDDSALYLCASSFGLAGGYEQYFGPGTRLTVT.

V and J are TRBV7-2 and TRBJ2-7; TRBD2 is a possible D gene (7 bases). CDR1 is SGHTA and CDR2 is FQGNSA in the germline V gene. The CDR3 runs to 14 residues. The germline V and J ends were trimmed by 10 bases and 6 bases, with 22 bases remaining between them. The DNA for the CDR3 is TGTGCCACCGGCTACTTGGGGGGGCCGCGCGAGCAGTACTTC. It yields the protein CATGYLGGPREQYF.

As to this clone: Other DNA sequences of this sample code for an identical CDR3. The chain recombines TRBV19 with TRBJ1-2, with D unresolved. The germline V gene has CDR1 LNHDA and CDR2 SQIVND (reference sequence). V was pared by 1 base and J by 2 bases, with 8 bases between. The CDR3 loop spans 14 amino acids. CDR3 in amino acids: CASSIVGGNYGYTF. The DNA of the CDR3 is TGTGCCAGTAGTATAGTCGGCGGAAACTATGGCTACACCTTC.

The chain combines TRBV18 with TRBJ1-2, with 10 bases lining up with TRBD1. The CDR3 totals 15 residues. Germline V gene lookup returns CDR1 KGHSH and CDR2 LQKENI. The J segment lost 3 bases and the V segment lost 3 bases, leaving 4 bases of the junction unmatched. The CDR3 DNA is TGTGCCAGCTCACCGGACGGGACAGGGGACTATGGCTACACCTTC. It codes for CASSPDGTGDYGYTF.

The V call is TRBV27, the J call TRBJ1-5; D gene uncertain. There are 17 residues in the CDR3. CDR1 and CDR2 (germline): MNHEY, SMNVEV (reference sequence). V dropped 2 bases and J dropped 1 base, with 15 bases sitting between them. For the CDR3, the DNA is TGTGCCAGCAGTTTAGGTACAGACCTTTGGAGCAATCAGCCCCAGCATTTT. Amino acids: CASSLGTDLWSNQPQHF.

The rearrangement links TRBV6-4 to TRBJ2-2; 7 positions agree with TRBD1. Germline CDR1 and CDR2: MRHNA and SNTAGT. Unmatched junction bases numbered 1, after V lost 0 bases and J lost 3 bases. CDR3 length: 15 residues. CDR3 nucleotides: TGTGCCAGCAGTGACTCGCAGGGGGACACCGGGGAGCTGTTTTTT. Amino acid sequence: CASSDSQGDTGELFF.

This clone was counted a few times. This chain links TRBV5-1 with TRBJ2-5; TRBD2 agrees at 9 bases. This CDR3 has 15 amino acids. J lost 5 bases, V lost 5 bases, and 10 bases had no gene match. CDR1 is SGHRS, CDR2 YFSETQ, per germline. For the CDR3, the DNA is TGCGCCAGCAGGAGGACCCTAGCGGGACGGGAGACCCAGTACTTC. Translation gives CASRRTLAGRETQYF.

The chain joins TRBV2 to TRBJ2-1; 12 bases fit TRBD2. Trimming removed 5 bases from V and 7 bases from J; junction bases left unmatched: 3. The CDR3 spans 14 residues. Germline V gene sequence: CDR1 SNHLY, CDR2 FYNNEI. In DNA, the CDR3 is TGTGCCAGCAGTTGGACTAGCGGGGCTAATGAGCAGTTCTTC. As protein: CASSWTSGANEQFF. Full variable domain (rest looked up from reference TRBV2 and TRBJ2-1): EPEVTQTPSHQVTQMGQEVILRCVPISNHLYFYWYRQILGQKVEFLVSFYNNEISEKSEIFDDQFSVERPDGSNFTLKIRSTKLEDSAMYFCASSWTSGANEQFFGPGTRLTVL.

The chain has TRBV28 and TRBJ2-5; 11 positions match TRBD2. Germline assignment: CDR1 MDHEN and CDR2 SYDVKM. With 5 bases clipped from V and 4 bases from J, the junction kept 3 bases outside the gene matches. The CDR3 length is 14 residues. CDR3: CASSRTSGLETQYF. The CDR3 DNA reads TGTGCCAGCAGTAGGACTAGCGGGTTAGAGACCCAGTACTTC. Using reference TRBV28 and TRBJ2-5 for the parts outside the CDR3, the full variable domain is DVKVTQSSRYLVKRTGEKVFLECVQDMDHENMFWYRQDPGLGLRLIYFSYDVKMKEKGDIPEGYSVSREKKERFSLILESASTNQTSMYLCASSRTSGLETQYFGPGTRLLVL.

This chain connects TRBV29-1 to TRBJ2-7; 7 bases align to TRBD2. The V and J ends lost 7 bases and 3 bases, in that order; junction bases with no gene match: 9. Germline V gene data show CDR1 as SQVTM and CDR2 as ANQGSEA. The CDR3 is made up of 13 amino acids. The CDR3 is CSAGRVGSYEQYF. For the CDR3, the DNA is TGCAGCGCGGGGAGGGTCGGCAGCTACGAGCAGTACTTC.

The chain combines TRBV12-5 with TRBJ1-3, with TRBD1 identical over 8 bases. The junction had 3 bases not matched to a gene; V was cut back by 5 bases and J by 3 bases. Germline CDR1 reads LGHNT; CDR2 reads FRNRAP. The CDR3 is 14 residues long. CDR3 DNA sequence: TGTGCTAGTGGTCCAGGGGGCGGTGGAAACACCATATATTTT. Translation gives CASGPGGGGNTIYF.

The V call is TRBV4-1, the J call TRBJ2-1; D not resolved. This CDR3 comprises 12 residues. With 1 base removed from V and 9 bases from J, the gap between germline ends came to 7 bases. Germline V gene data show CDR1 as MGHRA and CDR2 as YSYEKL. This chain's CDR3 is CASSQVTGEQFF. The DNA for the CDR3 is TGCGCCAGCAGCCAAGTCACCGGTGAGCAGTTCTTC.

V usage is TRBV7-8 and J usage is TRBJ1-1, with D tentatively TRBD1 (5 bases). From germline, CDR1 is SGHVS and CDR2 FQNEAQ. V was pared by 0 bases and J by 2 bases, with 10 bases between. The CDR3 length is 15 residues. In DNA, the CDR3 is TGTGCCAGCAGCTTAGCAGTTCAGGGCAACACTGAAGCTTTCTTT. It encodes CASSLAVQGNTEAFF.

This clone appeared a few times. The rearrangement joins TRBV4-2 to TRBJ1-4, with D unresolved. Germline V gives CDR1 LGHNA, CDR2 YNFKEQ. The CDR3 length is 16 residues. V shed 0 bases and J shed 4 bases, with 12 bases lying between them. CDR3 residues: CASSQDAEGYNEKLFF. CDR3 nucleotide sequence: TGTGCCAGCAGCCAAGACGCCGAGGGATATAATGAAAAACTGTTTTTT.

The chain is built from TRBV5-1 and TRBJ1-1; perhaps TRBD1 as D (5 bases). The V end lost 3 bases, the J end lost 1 base, and 10 bases lay between the germline ends. CDR3 size: 14 residues. CDR1 and CDR2 (germline): SGHRS, YFSETQ. The CDR3 loop reads CASSSTGQNTEAFF. DNA for the CDR3: TGCGCCAGCAGCTCTACAGGCCAGAACACTGAAGCTTTCTTT.

The CDR3 loop reads CASRTGGGNTIYF. The DNA for the CDR3 is TGTGCCAGCAGAACAGGGGGTGGAAACACCATATATTTT. This sequence joins TRBV12-3 or TRBV12-4 and TRBJ1-3; TRBD1 matches 8 bases. V was clipped by 6 bases and J by 3 bases; unmatched bases: 1. The CDR3 is made up of 13 amino acids.

This clone was recorded once. This chain uses TRBV6-2 or TRBV6-3 with TRBJ1-2; TRBD1 aligns across 10 bases. V lost 4 bases, J lost 5 bases, and 4 bases stayed unmatched. Germline V gene data show CDR1 as MNHEY and CDR2 as SVGEGT. This CDR3 is built from 14 residues. The CDR3 nucleotides are TGTGCCAGCAGTTCCCGGGACAGGGGATATGGCTACACCTTC. Translation gives CASSSRDRGYGYTF.

This clone was recorded only once. The chain is built from TRBV6-6 and TRBJ2-7; TRBD2 aligns across 7 bases. Looked up from germline, CDR1 is MNHNY and CDR2 is SVGAGI (reference sequence). The CDR3 spans 15 residues. V shed 7 bases, J shed 3 bases, and the junction held 12 bases outside the gene matches. CDR3 sequence: CASIEDTSASYEQYF. CDR3 sequence (DNA): TGTGCCAGCATCGAGGATACTAGCGCCAGCTACGAGCAGTACTTC.

The chain is built from TRBV7-2 and TRBJ2-5; D is undetermined. Per the germline V gene, CDR1 is SGHTA and CDR2 is FQGNSA. The V gene lost 4 bases and the J gene lost 2 bases, with 11 bases spanning the gap. The length of the CDR3 is 14 residues. This CDR3 reads CASSSRISQETQYF. The CDR3 DNA follows: TGTGCCAGCAGCTCCAGGATTTCTCAAGAGACCCAGTACTTC.

The chain joins TRBV7-9 to TRBJ2-5, with 8 bases matching TRBD2. The CDR3 is 17 residues long. The V segment lost 4 bases and the J segment 2 bases; nucleotides outside the gene matches: 12. Germline V gives CDR1 SEHNR, CDR2 FQNEAQ (reference sequence). CDR3 DNA sequence: TGTGCCAGCAGCTCCACCAGAGCGGGAGTGGGGCAAGAGACCCAGTACTTC. It encodes CASSSTRAGVGQETQYF.

The rearrangement links TRBV25-1 to TRBJ2-5, with 7 positions matching TRBD2. Germline V CDR1 and CDR2: MGHDK, SYGVNS. This CDR3 has 14 amino acids. Trimming cost V 4 bases and J 3 bases; bases outside gene matches: 5. In nucleotides, the CDR3 is TGTGCCAGCAGTGGGGGAGGGCCAAAAGAGACCCAGTACTTC. This codes for CASSGGGPKETQYF.